One and the same sample provided the 20 T cell receptor beta chains below, sequenced in a study of control samples from healthy donors and cancer patients. Method: immunoSEQ multiplex PCR; TCRdb's copy keeps in-frame clones and lacks some. The table lists 95,000 to 130,000 clones, 93% of them singletons. Material for sequencing was blood. These receptors were taken from a man between 25 and 39 years old in good health.

The V gene is TRBV9, the J gene TRBJ2-1; possible D gene TRBD1, 5 bases. The CDR3 runs 14 residues. V lost 7 bases and J lost 4, with 15 bases in between. Germline CDR1 SGDLS, CDR2 YYNGEE. The CDR3, as DNA: TGTGCCAGCGACAGCCTCGGCGGTTACAATGAGCAGTTCTTC. This sequence encodes CASDSLGGYNEQFF.

This clone was found once. The chain links TRBV9 to TRBJ2-6; either TRBD1 or TRBD2 may fit D (7 bases each). Looked up from germline, CDR1 is SGDLS and CDR2 is YYNGEE. Trimming took 3 bases from V and 6 from J, leaving 19 bases between them. The CDR3 consists of 17 residues. The CDR3 spells CASSAGGAMSLANVLTF. Written as DNA, the CDR3 is TGTGCCAGCAGCGCAGGGGGGGCAATGTCGCTGGCCAACGTCCTGACTTTC. Looking up the rest from reference TRBV9 and TRBJ2-6 gives the full variable domain: DSGVTQTPKHLITATGQRVTLRCSPRSGDLSVYWYQQSLDQGLQFLIQYYNGEERAKGNILERFSAQQFPDLHSELNLSSLELGDSALYFCASSAGGAMSLANVLTFGAGSRLTVL.

This sequence joins TRBV4-1 and TRBJ2-7; D possibly uses TRBD1 or TRBD2 (5 bases each). Germline V CDR1 and CDR2: MGHRA, YSYEKL. With 4 bases removed from V and 5 bases from J, the gap between germline ends came to 21 bases. The CDR3 extends over 16 amino acids. The CDR3 region has the DNA TGCGCCAGCAGCCTCCTACTCGGGACGGCCACTCACGAGCAGTACTTC. Protein sequence: CASSLLLGTATHEQYF.

The chain couples TRBV27 to TRBJ1-5, with TRBD1 as a possible D gene (6 bases). The CDR3 loop spans 13 amino acids. The germline V gene has CDR1 MNHEY and CDR2 SMNVEV (reference sequence). V lost 8 bases to trimming and J lost 4 bases, with 12 bases between them. The CDR3 DNA sequence: TGTGCCAGCCGTACAGGGATGAATCAGCCCCAGCATTTT. This gives the protein CASRTGMNQPQHF.

The chain carries TRBV5-1 and TRBJ2-7; 10 bases match TRBD2. This CDR3 has 14 residues. With V trimmed by 3 bases and J by 5 bases, 5 bases remained unmatched. Germline lookup yields CDR1 SGHRS and CDR2 YFSETQ. This CDR3 is CASSSGTSVHEQYF. The CDR3 DNA follows: TGCGCCAGCAGCTCCGGGACTAGCGTGCACGAGCAGTACTTC.

The chain is built from TRBV14 and TRBJ1-2; D is unclear. The CDR3 is 13 residues long. The germline gives CDR1 SGHDN, CDR2 FVKESK. With 1 base removed from V and 5 bases from J, the gap between germline ends came to 8 bases. The DNA for the CDR3 is TGTGCCAGCAGCCAAGGGAAGTGGTATGGCTACACCTTC. Amino acid sequence: CASSQGKWYGYTF.

This sequence joins TRBV5-4 and TRBJ1-2; D unclear. Looked up from germline, CDR1 is SGHNT and CDR2 is YYREEE (reference sequence). V lost 4 bases and J lost 2, with 12 bases in between. The CDR3 consists of 14 residues. The CDR3 bases are TGTGCCAGCAGCCTTGGGCACATAAACTATGGCTACACCTTC. As protein: CASSLGHINYGYTF.

The CDR3 sequence: CASSDTGGPNYGYTF. The CDR3 DNA reads as TGTGCCAGTAGTGACACAGGGGGCCCTAACTATGGCTACACCTTC. J is TRBJ1-2 and V is TRBV19, with TRBD1 matching 9 bases. Trimming removed 5 bases from V and 0 bases from J; junction bases left unmatched: 4. Germline V CDR1 and CDR2: LNHDA, SQIVND (reference sequence). The CDR3 runs 15 residues.

The chain couples TRBV5-1 to TRBJ2-3, with 7 positions matching TRBD2. V lost 0 bases, J lost 4 bases, and 2 bases stayed unmatched. The CDR3 is 14 amino acids. Germline V gene lookup returns CDR1 SGHRS and CDR2 YFSETQ. The CDR3 spells CASSLERGADTQYF. The DNA for the CDR3 is TGCGCCAGCAGCTTGGAGCGGGGAGCAGATACGCAGTATTTT.

This clone has a single count. The J gene is TRBJ1-4, the V gene TRBV27, with 10 positions matching TRBD1. This CDR3 is 14 amino acids long. The V gene end was trimmed by 6 bases and the J gene end by 8 bases; junction bases not matched to a gene: 6. CDR1 is MNHEY and CDR2 is SMNVEV in the germline V gene (reference sequence). CDR3 in DNA: TGTGCCAGCAGGCAAGGGACAGGGGAAGAAAAACTGTTTTTT. Its translation: CASRQGTGEEKLFF.

The CDR3 DNA sequence: TGCGCCAGCAGCGGGGGGACTAGCGGGGCCCTCCAAGAGACCCAGTACTTC. Its protein is CASSGGTSGALQETQYF. The rearrangement uses TRBV5-1 and TRBJ2-5, with 13 bases matching TRBD2. The CDR3 totals 17 residues. Germline V gene data show CDR1 as SGHRS and CDR2 as YFSETQ. V shed 4 bases and J 1 base; nucleotides not matched to a gene: 7.

Concerning this clone: Mismatch with germline at one junction end may stem from a read error. The J gene is TRBJ2-2, the V gene TRBV15, with D uncertain. The CDR3 contains 13 residues. Germline V gene lookup returns CDR1 LNHNV and CDR2 YYDKDF (reference sequence). CDR3 DNA sequence: TGTGCCGCCAGCGCCGAGCTGGCCGGGGAGCTGTTTTTT. Translating it yields CAASAELAGELFF.

The chain joins TRBV10-3 to TRBJ1-1; TRBD1 matches at 9 bases. CDR3 length equals 12 residues. Trimming took 10 bases from V and 4 from J; bases not matched to a gene: 4. Germline assignment: CDR1 ENHRY and CDR2 SYGVKD. CDR3 DNA: TGTGCCACGAGACAGGGGGGCACTGAAGCTTTCTTT. This encodes CATRQGGTEAFF.

The chain couples TRBV1 to TRBJ2-7; the listed D gene, TRBD2, was not tested against the DNA. TRBV1 is shown as a pseudogene. There are 16 residues in the CDR3. The CDR3 spells CTSSRRLAGGMYEQYF. In DNA form, the CDR3 reads TGCACCAGCAGCCGAAGGCTAGCGGGGGGAATGTACGAGCAGTACTTC.

This rearrangement joins TRBV18 to TRBJ1-2; 10 nucleotides line up with TRBD1. The CDR3 spans 18 residues. After removal of 2 bases from V and 3 bases from J, the junction contained 12 bases not matched to a gene. CDR1 KGHSH and CDR2 LQKENI come from the germline V gene. CDR3 sequence: CASSPNQPGQGEYYGYTF. CDR3 coding DNA: TGTGCCAGCTCACCAAACCAACCCGGACAGGGGGAATACTATGGCTACACCTTC.

The chain links TRBV7-9 to TRBJ1-4, with D maybe TRBD1 (5 bases). Germline CDR1 reads SEHNR; CDR2 reads FQNEAQ (reference sequence). The germline V and J ends were trimmed by 4 bases and 6 bases, with 21 bases remaining between them. The CDR3 loop spans 17 amino acids. The CDR3 coding sequence is TGTGCCAGCAGCTCCCGCGACTTCAGGGTCGGGGATGAAAAACTGTTTTTT. As protein: CASSSRDFRVGDEKLFF.

The chain combines TRBV5-6 with TRBJ1-1, with TRBD1 as a possible D gene (5 bases). The CDR3 is made up of 14 amino acids. Germline-derived CDR1 and CDR2 are SGHDT and YYEEEE. The V end was cut by 6 bases, the J end by 5 bases, with 17 bases between. In DNA form, the CDR3 reads TGTGCCAGCACCCCCCTCGGGGCCCGAACTGAAGCTTTCTTT. Its translation is CASTPLGARTEAFF.

The chain uses TRBV15 and TRBJ2-5, with 7 bases aligning to TRBD1. CDR3 length equals 17 residues. Germline V CDR1 and CDR2: LNHNV, YYDKDF (reference sequence). With V trimmed by 1 base and J by 4 bases, 12 bases remained unmatched. CDR3 sequence reads: CATSRGSSQQGIETQYF. CDR3 sequence (DNA): TGTGCCACCAGCAGAGGTTCCAGCCAACAGGGGATAGAGACCCAGTACTTC.

The chain is built from TRBV30 and TRBJ2-5; TRBD2 aligns across 11 bases. The CDR3 totals 16 residues. V dropped 2 bases and J dropped 5; count of bases not matched to a gene: 10. Germline V CDR1 and CDR2: GTSNPN, SVGIG (reference sequence). CDR3 coding DNA: TGTGCCTGGAGTCCCGGGACTAGCGGAGATTTGGAGACCCAGTACTTC. This sequence encodes CAWSPGTSGDLETQYF.

The gene calls are TRBV24-1 and TRBJ2-2, with TRBD1 identical over 8 bases. The CDR3 is made up of 16 amino acids. V was clipped by 3 bases and J by 6 bases; unmatched bases: 8. Looked up from germline, CDR1 is KGHDR and CDR2 is SFDVKD. In DNA, the CDR3 is TGTGCCACCAGTGATGGGCGGACAGGGAATGCCGGGGAGCTGTTTTTT. This sequence encodes CATSDGRTGNAGELFF.